The 32 T cell receptor beta chains given below trace back to one sample, sequenced in a study of T cells after yellow fever vaccination. TCRdb recomputed calls from the 5' RACE reads with MiXCR, one row per CDR3 protein. This sample carries some 170,000 distinct CDR3 sequences, about a tenth of them seen once, and the ten largest clones take roughly 40%. This specimen consisted of CD8+ T cells sorted from PBMCs, obtained 45 days after the yellow fever booster vaccination. The receptors shown here come from a man between 18 and 35 years old who received the YFV17D yellow fever vaccine.

This clonotype was counted only a few times. This chain uses TRBV5-6 with TRBJ1-1; D is uncertain. Trimming shortened V by 5 bases and J by 1 base, and 18 bases separated the two germline ends. In germline, CDR1 is SGHDT, CDR2 YYEEEE. The CDR3 sequence is 16 residues long. The CDR3 protein is CASRATIRVGNTEAFF. CDR3 sequence (DNA): TGTGCCAGCAGGGCCACAATACGAGTGGGGAACACTGAAGCTTTCTTT.

The CDR3 loop is CASSIAGGPIYEQYF. The CDR3 nucleotides read TGTGCCAGTAGTATAGCCGGGGGTCCTATCTACGAGCAGTACTTC. The rearrangement uses TRBV19 and TRBJ2-7; perhaps TRBD2 as D (6 bases). Germline CDR1 is LNHDA and CDR2 is SQIVND (reference sequence). Trimming shortened V by 1 base and J by 3 bases, and 13 bases separated the two germline ends. The CDR3 runs 15 residues.

This clonotype was observed a handful of times. V is TRBV7-9 and J is TRBJ1-1; no clear D. From germline, CDR1 is SEHNR and CDR2 FQNEAQ (reference sequence). V lost 5 bases and J lost 2, with 9 bases in between. CDR3 length: 13 amino acids. DNA of the CDR3: TGTGCCAGCAGCCCCAGCCTAAACACTGAAGCTTTCTTT. It encodes CASSPSLNTEAFF.

The sample holds a few counts of this clonotype. The CDR3 coding sequence is TGCAGTGCAGAGGGGGGGACTAGCCTGAATGAGCAGTTCTTC. Its translation is CSAEGGTSLNEQFF. The chain employs TRBV20-1 and TRBJ2-1; 9 bases are a match to TRBD2. CDR3 length: 14 residues. Germline V lookup: CDR1 DFQATT, CDR2 SNEGSKA (reference sequence). V lost 6 bases and J lost 7; bases outside the gene matches: 10.

This clonotype has more than one count but fewer than ten. V gene TRBV19 combines with J gene TRBJ2-2; the D gene is possibly TRBD2 (6 bases). The CDR3 runs 16 residues. Per germline, CDR1 LNHDA and CDR2 SQIVND (reference sequence). Deletions cut 3 bases from V and 0 bases from J, with 11 bases between. Written as DNA, the CDR3 is TGTGCCAGTAGTATCCTAGCGTACGCGAACACCGGGGAGCTGTTTTTT. Protein sequence: CASSILAYANTGELFF.

The rearrangement joins TRBV6-1 to TRBJ1-1, with unresolved D. The CDR3 contains 13 residues. The ends were cut back, 4 bases at V and 11 bases at J, with 17 bases in the middle. The germline gives CDR1 MNHNS, CDR2 SASEGT. The CDR3 sequence: CASSGPGPPPAFF. CDR3 DNA: TGTGCCAGCAGTGGCCCCGGGCCCCCCCCGGCTTTCTTT.

The chain recombines TRBV12-3 or TRBV12-4 with TRBJ1-5, with 8 bases aligning to TRBD1. The CDR3 contains 17 residues. The J segment lost 5 bases and the V segment lost 6 bases, leaving 15 bases of the junction unmatched. CDR3 protein: CASSPGQGGWLDQPQHF. CDR3 DNA sequence: TGTGCCAGCAGCCCAGGACAGGGCGGGTGGCTCGATCAGCCCCAGCATTTT.

The sample holds a few counts of this clonotype. The CDR3 DNA follows: TGTGCCAGCAGCTTAGCCGGCGGGGGGGCATACGAGCAGTACGTC. Protein sequence: CASSLAGGGAYEQYV. This sequence joins TRBV11-2 and TRBJ2-7, with 9 positions matching TRBD2. Losses at the gene ends were 1 base for V and 4 bases for J; bases not matched to a gene: 5. The CDR3 loop spans 15 amino acids. Germline CDR1 reads SGHAT; CDR2 reads FQNNGV.

V is TRBV25-1 and J is TRBJ2-3, with 9 bases aligning to TRBD1. Germline assignment: CDR1 MGHDK and CDR2 SYGVNS. J gave up 7 bases and V 4 bases, and 3 bases lay outside the gene matches. This CDR3 contains 13 residues. CDR3 residues: CASSGGTGHTQYF. CDR3 DNA sequence: TGTGCCAGCAGTGGAGGGACAGGGCATACGCAGTATTTT.

The J gene is TRBJ2-7, the V gene TRBV27; D uncertain. Germline V lookup: CDR1 MNHEY, CDR2 SMNVEV (reference sequence). CDR3 size: 16 residues. V shed 6 bases and J shed 0 bases, with 18 bases lying between them. DNA for the CDR3: TGTGCCAGCAGCCCGACGTTGGGCCTGAGCTCCTACGAGCAGTACGTC. Encoded protein: CASSPTLGLSSYEQYV.

This clonotype was seen more than once but under ten times. The chain employs TRBV4-1 and TRBJ2-5; tentatively, D is TRBD1 (6 bases). V dropped 1 base and J dropped 5 bases, with 14 bases sitting between them. CDR1 and CDR2 from the germline V gene are MGHRA and YSYEKL. The length of the CDR3 is 15 residues. CDR3 sequence: CASSQVSSGDETQYF. CDR3 coding DNA: TGCGCCAGCAGCCAAGTCTCCTCAGGGGATGAGACCCAGTACTTC.

Only a few counts were recorded for this clonotype. The chain has TRBV4-1 and TRBJ1-1; tentative D call: TRBD1 (6 bases). This CDR3 contains 16 residues. The germline V gene has CDR1 MGHRA and CDR2 YSYEKL. Trimming cost V 0 bases and J 2 bases, with 13 bases left between them. This chain's CDR3 is CASSQDRATGNTEAFF. CDR3 DNA: TGCGCCAGCAGCCAAGATCGGGCGACAGGCAACACTGAAGCTTTCTTT.

In its sample, this clonotype was seen a few times. The gene calls are TRBV6-6 and TRBJ1-2, with D possibly being TRBD1 (5 bases). This CDR3 is built from 10 residues. The germline V and J ends were trimmed by 8 bases and 7 bases, with 8 bases remaining between them. Germline V gene data show CDR1 as MNHNY and CDR2 as SVGAGI (reference sequence). CDR3 DNA sequence: TGTGCCAGCGGAGGGGCTGGCTACACCTTC. It codes for CASGGAGYTF.

This clonotype has a count of ten or more. The chain recombines TRBV9 with TRBJ1-1; tentative D call: TRBD1 (5 bases). V was cut by 6 bases and J by 1 base, with 19 bases left in between. The CDR3 covers 16 residues. The germline V gene encodes CDR1 SGDLS and CDR2 YYNGEE. The CDR3 nucleotides read TGTGCCAGCACCGGGGGGAGAGGGTTCGCGAACACTGAAGCTTTCTTT. Translation: CASTGGRGFANTEAFF.

J is TRBJ2-5 and V is TRBV7-2; 10 bases agree with TRBD2. The germline V gene encodes CDR1 SGHTA and CDR2 FQGNSA. J lost 4 bases, V lost 4 bases, and 9 bases had no gene match. This CDR3 comprises 16 residues. CDR3 sequence: CASSWLAGGGGETQYF. CDR3 coding DNA: TGTGCCAGCAGCTGGTTAGCGGGGGGAGGGGGAGAGACCCAGTACTTC.

This chain joins TRBV4-3 and TRBJ2-3, with 7 bases identical to TRBD2. CDR1 is LGHNA, CDR2 YSLEER, per germline. The CDR3 covers 16 residues. V dropped 4 bases and J dropped 3; count of bases not matched to a gene: 10. CDR3 in DNA: TGCGCCAGCAGCCTTATAGCGGGCCCTGGGACAGATACGCAGTATTTT. Translated: CASSLIAGPGTDTQYF.

Only a few counts were recorded for this clonotype. The V call is TRBV6-5, the J call TRBJ1-1; TRBD1 is a possible D gene (5 bases). CDR1 and CDR2 from the germline V gene are MNHEY and SVGAGI. With 2 bases removed from V and 0 bases from J, the gap between germline ends came to 10 bases. This CDR3 comprises 15 residues. CDR3 nucleotides: TGTGCCAGCAGTTACGGCTGGGGCATGAACACTGAAGCTTTCTTT. Amino acids: CASSYGWGMNTEAFF.

This clonotype was found many times. The chain has TRBV5-1 and TRBJ2-7; TRBD2 matches 9 bases. The CDR3 covers 14 residues. In germline, CDR1 is SGHRS, CDR2 YFSETQ. V gave up 2 bases and J gave up 2 bases; unmatched junction bases: 2. CDR3 bases: TGCGCCAGCAGCTTTAGCGGGGGAACCTACGAGCAGTACTTC. Amino acid sequence: CASSFSGGTYEQYF.

This clonotype came up many times. The chain has TRBV11-2 and TRBJ1-1; no firm D call. The CDR3 is made up of 16 amino acids. CDR1 is SGHAT, CDR2 FQNNGV, per germline. Deletions cut 5 bases from V and 5 bases from J, with 21 bases between. The DNA for the CDR3 is TGTGCCAGCAGCCGCCCCGAGGGCATTGGTTGGACTGAAGCTTTCTTT. As protein: CASSRPEGIGWTEAFF.

This clonotype was found many times. The chain employs TRBV9 and TRBJ2-3; 14 nucleotides agree with TRBD2. There are 18 residues in the CDR3. CDR1 is SGDLS and CDR2 is YYNGEE in the germline V gene. The V segment lost 4 bases and the J segment 0 bases; nucleotides outside the gene matches: 7. CDR3 sequence (DNA): TGTGCCAGCAGCCTTGGACTAGCGGGGGGTCTAAGCACAGATACGCAGTATTTT. Its protein product is CASSLGLAGGLSTDTQYF.

The table lists this clonotype with a few counts. The chain joins TRBV5-4 to TRBJ2-5; D not certain. V lost 4 bases to trimming and J lost 3 bases, with 10 bases between them. There are 13 residues in the CDR3. Germline-derived CDR1 and CDR2 are SGHNT and YYREEE (reference sequence). This chain's CDR3 is CASSQPIEETQYF. The CDR3 DNA reads TGTGCCAGCAGCCAGCCGATTGAAGAGACCCAGTACTTC.

This chain links TRBV7-2 with TRBJ1-1, with a tentative D call TRBD1 (5 bases). Germline CDR1 is SGHTA and CDR2 is FQGNSA. This CDR3 has 12 amino acids. V dropped 2 bases and J dropped 8 bases, with 9 bases sitting between them. The CDR3 region is CASSLLGDEAFF. Here the CDR3 DNA reads TGTGCCAGCAGCTTATTGGGGGACGAAGCTTTCTTT.

The CDR3 is CASSPQDRGLRGYTF. CDR3 DNA: TGTGCCAGCAGCCCTCAGGACAGGGGGCTTCGTGGCTACACCTTC. The J gene is TRBJ1-2, the V gene TRBV9; 11 bases align to TRBD1. CDR1 SGDLS and CDR2 YYNGEE come from the germline V gene. J lost 7 bases, V lost 4 bases, and 9 bases had no gene match. The CDR3 covers 15 residues.

In nucleotides, the CDR3 is TGTGCCATCAGTGAGAGTCGGGACGGGAACACTGAAGCTTTCTTT. Translation: CAISESRDGNTEAFF. The J gene is TRBJ1-1, the V gene TRBV10-3, with D maybe TRBD1 (5 bases). In germline, CDR1 is ENHRY, CDR2 SYGVKD. The CDR3 extends over 15 amino acids. The ends were cut back, 2 bases at V and 1 base at J, with 11 bases in the middle.

This chain connects TRBV4-2 to TRBJ2-2, with D tentatively TRBD2 (5 bases). In germline, CDR1 is LGHNA, CDR2 YNFKEQ. V was trimmed by 0 bases and J by 3 bases, leaving 14 bases between them. This CDR3 contains 17 residues. CDR3 region: CASSQERRRTDTGELFF. CDR3 nucleotides: TGTGCCAGCAGCCAAGAAAGGCGGCGGACTGACACCGGGGAGCTGTTTTTT.

CDR3 in DNA: TGTGCCAGCAGTTTACAGGGTTTTAGCAATCAGCCCCAGCATTTT. Its translation: CASSLQGFSNQPQHF. The J gene is TRBJ1-5, the V gene TRBV27; weak D call: TRBD1 (5 bases). The CDR3 is 15 amino acids. Deletions cut 2 bases from V and 0 bases from J, with 8 bases between. Germline V gives CDR1 MNHEY, CDR2 SMNVEV (reference sequence).

V gene TRBV3-1 combines with J gene TRBJ2-7; tentatively, D is TRBD2 (5 bases). The CDR3 spans 15 residues. Per the germline V gene, CDR1 is LGHDT and CDR2 is YNNKEL (reference sequence). Deletions cut 0 bases from V and 0 bases from J, with 9 bases between. In nucleotides, the CDR3 is TGTGCCAGCAGCCAAGATAGCGCCCCCTCCTACGAGCAGTACTTC. Its protein product is CASSQDSAPSYEQYF.

This clonotype has just a few counts. The DNA for the CDR3 is TGCGCCAGCAGCCAAAACACCCGCGGGACAGGGGAGGAAAAACTGTTTTTT. It translates to CASSQNTRGTGEEKLFF. This sequence joins TRBV4-1 and TRBJ1-4; 10 bases align to TRBD1. The length of the CDR3 is 17 residues. Germline values: CDR1 MGHRA, CDR2 YSYEKL. V was clipped by 2 bases and J by 8 bases; unmatched bases: 11.

This clonotype has a handful of counts. The rearrangement links TRBV18 to TRBJ2-3; 7 nucleotides agree with TRBD1. This CDR3 is built from 17 residues. Unmatched junction bases numbered 9, after V lost 2 bases and J lost 1 base. Per the germline V gene, CDR1 is KGHSH and CDR2 is LQKENI. Here the CDR3 reads CASSPATGVLGTDTQYF. The CDR3 DNA reads as TGTGCCAGCTCACCAGCTACAGGGGTTCTCGGCACAGATACGCAGTATTTT.

This clonotype was seen only a few times. The V call is TRBV4-2, the J call TRBJ2-1; 12 bases align to TRBD2. The CDR3 has 17 residues. V was clipped by 3 bases and J by 9 bases; unmatched bases: 12. Germline loops: CDR1 LGHNA, CDR2 YNFKEQ. This chain's CDR3 is CASSHPPGLAGGREQFF. The CDR3, as DNA: TGTGCCAGCAGCCATCCCCCGGGGCTAGCGGGGGGGCGTGAGCAGTTCTTC.

The V and J genes are TRBV12-3 or TRBV12-4 and TRBJ2-2, with D unclear. Trimming took 3 bases from V and 7 from J, leaving 6 bases between them. The CDR3 sequence is 12 residues long. The CDR3 region has the DNA TGTGCCAGCAGTTTGGGCAACGGGGAGCTGTTTTTT. This encodes CASSLGNGELFF.

The chain uses TRBV7-9 and TRBJ2-1; D may be TRBD2 (6 bases). Germline V gene sequence: CDR1 SEHNR, CDR2 FQNEAQ (reference sequence). The CDR3 contains 17 residues. With 8 bases removed from V and 5 bases from J, the gap between germline ends came to 25 bases. The CDR3 loop reads CASGYPSVGGPNNEQFF. The CDR3 nucleotides read TGTGCCAGCGGTTATCCCTCCGTGGGGGGACCAAACAATGAGCAGTTCTTC.